This TCR beta chain was recorded in a study of T cell changes during pregnancy in multiple sclerosis. The CDR3 totals 14 residues. Germline CDR1 SGHRS, CDR2 YFSETQ. V lost 4 bases to trimming and J lost 3 bases, with 13 bases between them. In its sample, this clone was seen once. Other nucleotide sequences in the sample specify the same CDR3. The table came from immunoSEQ multiplex PCR; TCRdb's copy has only in-frame clones and leaves some out. The sample carries roughly 38,000 clones, more than 75% recorded once. The gene calls are TRBV5-1 and TRBJ1-1; a possible D gene is TRBD1 (6 bases). The sequencing here drew on CD4+ T cells from peripheral blood mononuclear cells, taken in the second trimester of pregnancy. This clonotype originated in a female donor in good health, enrolled as a control in a pregnancy study. CDR3 region: CASSPGSGDTEAFF. The CDR3, as DNA: TGCGCCAGCAGCCCGGGCTCAGGGGACACTGAAGCTTTCTTT.